This TCR beta chain was recovered during a study of identical twins. Between the trimmed V and J ends, which lost 4 bases and 3 bases, there was a span of 20 bases. CDR1 SGHKS and CDR2 YYEKEE come from the germline V gene (reference sequence). The CDR3 covers 16 residues. Among all donors, each was a healthy Caucasian. This clonotype has only a few counts. TCRdb reprocessed the 5' RACE reads with MiXCR, giving one entry per CDR3 protein. Altogether about 160,000 distinct CDR3 sequences are present, under 4.5% being singletons, with the ten largest covering around 8.1%. The TCR was taken from a young man in good health. The rearrangement links TRBV5-5 to TRBJ2-7; D may be TRBD1 or TRBD2 (6 bases each). The sample comprised memory T cells sorted from blood. The CDR3 DNA reads as TGTGCCAGCAGCCGCGGGACACTCTTAAACTACTACGAGCAGTACTTC. Its translation: CASSRGTLLNYYEQYF.